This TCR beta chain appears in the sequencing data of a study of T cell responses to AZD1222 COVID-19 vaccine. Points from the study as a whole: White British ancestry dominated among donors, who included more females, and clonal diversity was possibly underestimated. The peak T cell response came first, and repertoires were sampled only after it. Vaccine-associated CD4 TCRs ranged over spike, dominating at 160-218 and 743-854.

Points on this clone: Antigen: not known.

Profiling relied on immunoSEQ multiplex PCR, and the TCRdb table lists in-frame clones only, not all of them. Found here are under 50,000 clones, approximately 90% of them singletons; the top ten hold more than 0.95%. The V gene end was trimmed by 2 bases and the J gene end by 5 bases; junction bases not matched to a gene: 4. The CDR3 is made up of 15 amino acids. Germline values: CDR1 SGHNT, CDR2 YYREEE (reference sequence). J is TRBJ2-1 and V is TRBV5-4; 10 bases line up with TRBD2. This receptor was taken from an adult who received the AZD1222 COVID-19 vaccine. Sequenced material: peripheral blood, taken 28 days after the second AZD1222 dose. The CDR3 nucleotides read TGTGCCAGCAGCTTCGTAGCGGGAGGCCACAATGAGCAGTTCTTC. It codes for CASSFVAGGHNEQFF.